This T cell receptor beta chain appears in the sequencing data of a study of blood T cell repertoires in COVID-19. About the study: Spain, Italy and the United States supplied samples that represented acute and convalescent COVID-19.

Generated by immunoSEQ multiplex PCR, the TCRdb table keeps only in-frame clones and is missing some. The repertoire includes a few hundred thousand clones, about 90% of them detected once, and approximately 4.3% sits in the top ten. Germline V gene lookup returns CDR1 MNHNS and CDR2 SASEGT. CDR3 length equals 17 residues. Trimming cost V 1 base and J 1 base, with 16 bases left between them. Source material: PBMCs or T cells enriched from blood (not recorded which). The gene calls are TRBV6-1 and TRBJ1-1; D is perhaps TRBD1 (5 bases). This receptor was identified in a woman under 30 with acute COVID-19. The DNA of the CDR3 is TGTGCCAGCAGTGAAGATAGGGGTCGGCGGGAGAACACTGAAGCTTTCTTT. Amino acids: CASSEDRGRRENTEAFF.